What follows are 8 T cell receptor beta chains derived from one specimen sequenced in a study of cytomegalovirus exposure and HLA in healthy donors (dated by TCRdb to about 2017). Libraries were made using the immunoSEQ multiplex PCR assay. A mixture of 60 forward primers for TCR Vbeta segments and 13 reverse primers for TCR Jbeta segments was used in the multiplex PCR. TCRdb provides this immuneACCESS table in a form limited to in-frame rearrangements. Some clones are lacking; in checked studies, under half of them reflect an unresolved V gene, and why the rest are absent is not known. Within this sample are tens of thousands of clones, with about four fifths of them counted one time only. The ten biggest clones cover roughly half of the sample. The source material was PBMCs. These TCRs come from a man in his fifties or sixties in good health and CMV-seropositive.

The chain recombines TRBV10-2 with TRBJ2-2, with 7 bases fitting TRBD1. The V segment lost 11 bases and the J segment 6 bases; nucleotides outside the gene matches: 6. The CDR3 extends over 12 amino acids. The germline V gene has CDR1 WSHSY and CDR2 SAAADI. CDR3 in amino acids: CASQGVAGELFF. DNA of the CDR3: TGCGCCTCTCAGGGGGTGGCCGGGGAGCTGTTTTTT.

The chain has TRBV7-2 and TRBJ1-1, with 7 bases that match TRBD1. Unmatched junction bases numbered 3, after V lost 1 base and J lost 1 base. The CDR3 is 15 residues long. The germline V gene has CDR1 SGHTA and CDR2 FQGNSA. The CDR3 region is CASSLGRQGNTEAFF. CDR3 DNA sequence: TGTGCCAGCAGCTTAGGACGACAGGGGAACACTGAAGCTTTCTTT.

This chain connects TRBV5-1 to TRBJ2-3; TRBD2 matches 9 bases. The CDR3 sequence is 15 residues long. Looked up from germline, CDR1 is SGHRS and CDR2 is YFSETQ. Trimming cost V 2 bases and J 1 base; bases outside gene matches: 2. The DNA of the CDR3 is TGCGCCAGCAGCTTTCTAGCGGGACGCACAGATACGCAGTATTTT. Its translation: CASSFLAGRTDTQYF.

In its sample, this clone was seen once. The gene calls are TRBV19 and TRBJ1-1; D perhaps matches TRBD1 (5 bases). The germline CDR1 and CDR2 sequences are LNHDA and SQIVND (reference sequence). Trimming shortened V by 5 bases and J by 10 bases, and 23 bases separated the two germline ends. This CDR3 is built from 15 residues. The CDR3 coding sequence is TGTGCCAGTAGTCTCCGGTTAGGGGATGCCGTTTTAGCTTTCTTT. This gives the protein CASSLRLGDAVLAFF.

As for this clone: Its ends do not fully match the called genes, so a read error is possible. This rearrangement joins TRBV10-1 to TRBJ2-7, with D maybe TRBD1 (7 bases). This CDR3 has 14 amino acids. Germline V gene data show CDR1 as WNHNN and CDR2 as SYGVQD (reference sequence). CDR3: CAGSDRGTVSEQYF. CDR3 sequence (DNA): TGCGCCGGCAGTGACCGCGGGACAGTTAGCGAGCAGTACTTC.

The genes are TRBV5-6 and TRBJ2-3; a possible D gene is TRBD1 (6 bases). The CDR3 consists of 13 residues. V lost 4 bases and J lost 6, with 12 bases in between. From germline, CDR1 is SGHDT and CDR2 YYEEEE. The CDR3 spells CASSLRGGDTQYF. DNA for the CDR3: TGTGCCAGCAGCCTCAGGGGCGGCGATACGCAGTATTTT.

The V and J genes are TRBV18 and TRBJ2-1; TRBD2 matches 16 bases. There are 19 residues in the CDR3. V gave up 1 base and J gave up 0 bases; unmatched junction bases: 3. Germline loops: CDR1 KGHSH, CDR2 LQKENI. The CDR3 protein is CASSPQGLAGGSSYNEQFF. The CDR3 DNA follows: TGTGCCAGCTCACCACAGGGACTAGCGGGAGGGAGCTCCTACAATGAGCAGTTCTTC.

For this clone: Germline and junction disagree at one end, which may indicate a read error. The rearrangement joins TRBV5-5 to TRBJ2-1, with TRBD2 matching 12 bases. The CDR3 runs 18 residues. Germline V lookup: CDR1 SGHKS, CDR2 YYEKEE (reference sequence). The chain's CDR3 is CASSSTSGSPGFANEPFF. CDR3 in DNA: TGTGCCAGCAGCTCGACTAGCGGGAGCCCAGGCTTTGCCAATGAGCCGTTCTTC.